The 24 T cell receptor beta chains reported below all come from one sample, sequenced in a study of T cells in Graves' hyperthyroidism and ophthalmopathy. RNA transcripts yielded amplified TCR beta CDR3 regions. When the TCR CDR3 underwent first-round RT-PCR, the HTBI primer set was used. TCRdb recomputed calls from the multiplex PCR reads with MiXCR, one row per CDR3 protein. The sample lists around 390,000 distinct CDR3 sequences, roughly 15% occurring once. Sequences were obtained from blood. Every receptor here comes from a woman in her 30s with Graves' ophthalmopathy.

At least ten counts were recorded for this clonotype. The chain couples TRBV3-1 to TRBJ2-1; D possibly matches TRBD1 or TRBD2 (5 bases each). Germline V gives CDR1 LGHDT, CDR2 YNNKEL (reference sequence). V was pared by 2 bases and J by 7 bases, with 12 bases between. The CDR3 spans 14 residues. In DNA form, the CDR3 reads TGTGCCAGCAGCCAAACGGCAGGGAGTAATGAGCAGTTCTTC. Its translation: CASSQTAGSNEQFF.

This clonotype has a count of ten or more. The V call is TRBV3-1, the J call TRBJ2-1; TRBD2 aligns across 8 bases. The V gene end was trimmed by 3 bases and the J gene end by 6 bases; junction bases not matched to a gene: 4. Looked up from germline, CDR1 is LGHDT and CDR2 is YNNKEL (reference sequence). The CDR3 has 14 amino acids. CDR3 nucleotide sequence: TGTGCCAGCAGCCAGCGGACTAGCCGCAATGAGCAGTTCTTC. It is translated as CASSQRTSRNEQFF.

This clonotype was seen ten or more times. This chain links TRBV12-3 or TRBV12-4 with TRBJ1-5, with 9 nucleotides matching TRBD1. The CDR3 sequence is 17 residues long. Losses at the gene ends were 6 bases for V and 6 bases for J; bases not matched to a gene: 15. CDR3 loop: CASSRGTGMIDTQPQHF. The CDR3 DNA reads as TGTGCCAGCAGCCGAGGGACAGGGATGATCGACACTCAGCCCCAGCATTTT.

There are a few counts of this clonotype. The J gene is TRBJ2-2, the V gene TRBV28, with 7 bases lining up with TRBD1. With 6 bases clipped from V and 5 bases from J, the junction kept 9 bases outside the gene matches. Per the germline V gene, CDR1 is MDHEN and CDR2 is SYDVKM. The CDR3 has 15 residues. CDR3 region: CASRFRLRGTGELFF. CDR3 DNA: TGTGCCAGCAGGTTCAGGCTCAGGGGGACCGGGGAGCTGTTTTTT.

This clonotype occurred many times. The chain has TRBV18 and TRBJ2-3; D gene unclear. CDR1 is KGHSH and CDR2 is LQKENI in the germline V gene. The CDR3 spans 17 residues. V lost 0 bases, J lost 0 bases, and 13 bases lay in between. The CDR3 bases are TGTGCCAGCTCACCACCCATCGGATCCCCTAGCACAGATACGCAGTATTTT. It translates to CASSPPIGSPSTDTQYF.

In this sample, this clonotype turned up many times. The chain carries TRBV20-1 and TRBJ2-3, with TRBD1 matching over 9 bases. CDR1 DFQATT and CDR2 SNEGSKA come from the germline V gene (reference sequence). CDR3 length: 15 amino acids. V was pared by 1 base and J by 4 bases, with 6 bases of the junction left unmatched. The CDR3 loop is CSARAPGQGPDTQYF. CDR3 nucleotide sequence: TGCAGTGCTAGAGCTCCGGGACAGGGTCCAGATACGCAGTATTTT.

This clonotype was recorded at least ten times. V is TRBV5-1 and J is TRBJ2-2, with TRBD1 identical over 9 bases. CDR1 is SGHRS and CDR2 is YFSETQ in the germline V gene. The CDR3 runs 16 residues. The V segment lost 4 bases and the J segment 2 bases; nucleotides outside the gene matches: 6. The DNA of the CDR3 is TGCGCCAGCAGCCTCACGGGACAGGGAAACACCGGGGAGCTGTTTTTT. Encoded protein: CASSLTGQGNTGELFF.

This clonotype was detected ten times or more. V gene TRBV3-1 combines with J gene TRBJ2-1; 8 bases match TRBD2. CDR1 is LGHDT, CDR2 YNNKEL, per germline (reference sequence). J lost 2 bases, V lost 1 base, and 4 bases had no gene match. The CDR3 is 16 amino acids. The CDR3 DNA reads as TGTGCCAGCAGCCAAGTTCGGGGGGGAGCCTACAATGAGCAGTTCTTC. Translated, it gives CASSQVRGGAYNEQFF.

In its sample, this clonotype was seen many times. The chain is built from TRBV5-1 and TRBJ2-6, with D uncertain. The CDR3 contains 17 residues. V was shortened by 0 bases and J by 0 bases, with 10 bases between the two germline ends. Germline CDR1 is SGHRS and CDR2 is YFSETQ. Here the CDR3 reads CASSLEGRISGANVLTF. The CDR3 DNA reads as TGCGCCAGCAGCTTGGAAGGGCGGATCTCTGGGGCCAACGTCCTGACTTTC.

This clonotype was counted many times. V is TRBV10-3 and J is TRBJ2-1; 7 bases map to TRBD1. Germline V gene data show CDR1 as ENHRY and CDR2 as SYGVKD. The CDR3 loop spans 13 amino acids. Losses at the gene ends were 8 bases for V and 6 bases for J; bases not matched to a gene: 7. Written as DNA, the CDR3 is TGTGCCATCTCGACAGGGATCGGCAATGAGCAGTTCTTC. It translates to CAISTGIGNEQFF.

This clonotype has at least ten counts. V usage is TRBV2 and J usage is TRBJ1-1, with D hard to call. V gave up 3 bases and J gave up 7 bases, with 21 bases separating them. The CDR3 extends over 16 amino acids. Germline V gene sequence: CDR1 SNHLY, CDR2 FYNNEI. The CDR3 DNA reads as TGTGCCAGCAGTGACTTCTTCAGCTTGCGGGATGTTGAAGCTTTCTTT. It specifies CASSDFFSLRDVEAFF.

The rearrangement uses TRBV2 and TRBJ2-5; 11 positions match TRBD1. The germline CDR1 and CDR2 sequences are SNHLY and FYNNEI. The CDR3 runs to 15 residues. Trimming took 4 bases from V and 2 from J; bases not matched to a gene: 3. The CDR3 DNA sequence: TGTGCCAGCAGTGGAGGGACAGGGGGACAAGAGACCCAGTACTTC. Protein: CASSGGTGGQETQYF. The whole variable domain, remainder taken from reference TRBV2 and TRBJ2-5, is EPEVTQTPSHQVTQMGQEVILRCVPISNHLYFYWYRQILGQKVEFLVSFYNNEISEKSEIFDDQFSVERPDGSNFTLKIRSTKLEDSAMYFCASSGGTGGQETQYFGPGTRLLVL.

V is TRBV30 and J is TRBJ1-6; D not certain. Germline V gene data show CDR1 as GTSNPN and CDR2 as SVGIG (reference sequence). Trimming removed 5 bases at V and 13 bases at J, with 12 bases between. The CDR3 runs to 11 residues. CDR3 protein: CAWGRSSPLHF. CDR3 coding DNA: TGTGCCTGGGGCAGGTCCTCTCCCCTCCACTTT.

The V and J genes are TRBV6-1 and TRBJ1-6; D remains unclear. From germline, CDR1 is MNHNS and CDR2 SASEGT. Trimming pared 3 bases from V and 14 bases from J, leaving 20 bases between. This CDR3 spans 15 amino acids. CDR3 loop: CASSEQRTGGFTLHF. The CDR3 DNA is TGTGCCAGCAGTGAGCAGAGGACGGGTGGCTTCACCCTCCACTTT.

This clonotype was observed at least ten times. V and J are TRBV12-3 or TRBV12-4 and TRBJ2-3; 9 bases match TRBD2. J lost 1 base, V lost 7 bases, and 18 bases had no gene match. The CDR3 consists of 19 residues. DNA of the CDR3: TGTGCCAGCACCCTCACCTCTTGGCGGGGGGGCCTGGGCACAGATACGCAGTATTTT. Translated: CASTLTSWRGGLGTDTQYF.

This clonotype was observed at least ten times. CDR3 nucleotides: TGTGCCAGCTCACAAACAGACAGGGTCAGTTCACCCCTCCACTTT. It specifies CASSQTDRVSSPLHF. This sequence joins TRBV18 and TRBJ1-6, with 7 positions matching TRBD1. There are 15 residues in the CDR3. V lost 4 bases to trimming and J lost 9 bases; unmatched junction nucleotides: 9. Germline loops: CDR1 KGHSH, CDR2 LQKENI.

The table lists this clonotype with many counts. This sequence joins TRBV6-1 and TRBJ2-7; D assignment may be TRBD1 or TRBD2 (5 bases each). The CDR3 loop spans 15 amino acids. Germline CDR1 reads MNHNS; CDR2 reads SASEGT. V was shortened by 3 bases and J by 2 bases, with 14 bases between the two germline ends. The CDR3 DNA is TGTGCCAGCAGTGACCCGGGGCGGAAACCCTACGAGCAGTACTTC. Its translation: CASSDPGRKPYEQYF.

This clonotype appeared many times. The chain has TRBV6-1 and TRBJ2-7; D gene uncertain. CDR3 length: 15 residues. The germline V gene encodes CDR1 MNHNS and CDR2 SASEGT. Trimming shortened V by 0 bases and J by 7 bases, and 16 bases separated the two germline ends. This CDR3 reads CASSEAVDPWLEQYF. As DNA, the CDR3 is TGTGCCAGCAGTGAAGCGGTCGATCCATGGTTGGAGCAGTACTTC.

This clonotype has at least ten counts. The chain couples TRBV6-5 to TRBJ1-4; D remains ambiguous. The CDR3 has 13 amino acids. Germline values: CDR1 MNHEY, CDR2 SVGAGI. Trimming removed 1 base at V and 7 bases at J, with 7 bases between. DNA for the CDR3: TGTGCCAGCAGTTACTTCGGGAGTGAAAAACTGTTTTTT. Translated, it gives CASSYFGSEKLFF.

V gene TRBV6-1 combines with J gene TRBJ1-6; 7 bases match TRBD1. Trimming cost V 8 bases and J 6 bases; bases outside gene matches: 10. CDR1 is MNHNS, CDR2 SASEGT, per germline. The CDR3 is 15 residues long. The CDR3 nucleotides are TGTGCCAGCGAGACCTCCGGGACAGTTAATTCACCCCTCCACTTT. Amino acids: CASETSGTVNSPLHF.

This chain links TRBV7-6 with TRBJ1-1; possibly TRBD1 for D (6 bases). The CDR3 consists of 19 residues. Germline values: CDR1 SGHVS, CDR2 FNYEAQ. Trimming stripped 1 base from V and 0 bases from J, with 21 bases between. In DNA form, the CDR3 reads TGTGCCAGCAGCTTAGAGGGGGGGGGACACCTATTTTTGAACACTGAAGCTTTCTTT. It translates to CASSLEGGGHLFLNTEAFF.

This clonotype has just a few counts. Here the CDR3 DNA reads TGTGCCAGCAGCTTTAGCGGGGGGCGGAACACCGGGGAGCTGTTTTTT. Translating gives CASSFSGGRNTGELFF. The chain has TRBV7-8 and TRBJ2-2; 10 bases map to TRBD2. The V and J ends lost 3 bases and 1 base, in that order; junction bases with no gene match: 2. The CDR3 extends over 16 amino acids. The germline gives CDR1 SGHVS, CDR2 FQNEAQ. The full variable domain, in which reference TRBV7-8 and TRBJ2-2 provide the parts outside the CDR3, is GAGVSQSPRYKVAKRGQDVALRCDPISGHVSLFWYQQALGQGPEFLTYFQNEAQLDKSGLPSDRFFAERPEGSVSTLKIQRTQQEDSAVYLCASSFSGGRNTGELFFGEGSRLTVL.

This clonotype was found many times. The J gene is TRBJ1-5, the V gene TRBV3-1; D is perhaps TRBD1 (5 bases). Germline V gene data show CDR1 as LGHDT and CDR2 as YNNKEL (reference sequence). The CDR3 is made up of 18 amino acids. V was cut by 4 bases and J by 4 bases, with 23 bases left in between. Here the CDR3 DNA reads TGTGCCAGCAGCCTATTCCAGGGTCCCTCGCCACCAAATCAGCCCCAGCATTTT. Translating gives CASSLFQGPSPPNQPQHF.

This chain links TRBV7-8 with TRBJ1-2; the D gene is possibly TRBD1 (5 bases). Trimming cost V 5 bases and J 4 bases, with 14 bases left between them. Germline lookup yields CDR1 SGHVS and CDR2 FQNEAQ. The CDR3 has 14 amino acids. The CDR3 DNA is TGTGCCAGCAGCCCAAAAGGGACGTCCTATGGCTACACCTTC. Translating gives CASSPKGTSYGYTF.